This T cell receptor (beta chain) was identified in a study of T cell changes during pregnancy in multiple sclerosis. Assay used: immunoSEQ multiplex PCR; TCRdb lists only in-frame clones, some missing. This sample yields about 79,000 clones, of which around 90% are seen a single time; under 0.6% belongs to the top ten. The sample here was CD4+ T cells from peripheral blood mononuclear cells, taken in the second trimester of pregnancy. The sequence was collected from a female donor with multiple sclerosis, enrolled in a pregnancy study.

CDR3 region: CASGLARGRDYGYTF. CDR3 nucleotide sequence: TGTGCTAGTGGTTTGGCAAGGGGGCGCGACTATGGCTACACCTTC. This chain connects TRBV12-5 to TRBJ1-2; 7 bases are shared with TRBD1. Germline CDR1 LGHNT, CDR2 FRNRAP. V dropped 1 base and J dropped 3; count of bases not matched to a gene: 5. CDR3 length: 15 amino acids.